The 21 T cell receptor beta chains given below trace back to one sample, sequenced in a study of CD8+CD57+ T cells in acquired aplastic anemia. The TCR beta profiling, which covered VDJ combination and CDR3 sequence, was carried out using genomic DNA as the template. TCRdb called the reads again in MiXCR, with one record for every CDR3 protein. This sample has around 170,000 distinct CDR3 sequences, with 40% to 55% found just once. All patients picked for sequencing had shown, by flow cytometry, an expansion of CD8+CD57+ cells. The sequenced sample consisted of sorted CD4+, CD8+, or CD8+CD57+ T cells (not recorded which) from PBMCs. The receptors stem from a human donor with aplastic anemia.

This CDR3 reads CASTRESSYEQYF. CDR3 nucleotide sequence: TGTGCCAGCACCAGGGAAAGCTCCTACGAGCAGTACTTC. The chain recombines TRBV7-9 with TRBJ2-7; D might be TRBD1 (5 bases). Germline-derived CDR1 and CDR2 are SEHNR and FQNEAQ (reference sequence). The CDR3 runs to 13 residues. V dropped 7 bases and J dropped 0 bases, with 10 bases sitting between them.

This clonotype was seen at least ten times. The chain uses TRBV7-9 and TRBJ1-5; D is unresolved. This CDR3 region has 13 residues. Germline CDR1 is SEHNR and CDR2 is FQNEAQ (reference sequence). The V end lost 1 base, the J end lost 1 base, and 2 bases lay between the germline ends. CDR3 in DNA: TGTGCCAGCAGCTTAGAGAGCAATCAGCCCCAGCATTTT. Protein product: CASSLESNQPQHF.

The chain couples TRBV25-1 to TRBJ2-5; D is possibly TRBD2 (5 bases). The CDR3 extends over 17 amino acids. Trimming took off 7 bases at V and 1 base at J, with 22 bases between the two ends. CDR1 is MGHDK, CDR2 SYGVNS, per germline. The CDR3, as DNA: TGTGCCAGCACCCCGGGAAATACGTATACGGGCCAAGAGACCCAGTACTTC. Encoded protein: CASTPGNTYTGQETQYF.

V is TRBV29-1 and J is TRBJ1-2, with D possibly being TRBD1 (5 bases). The CDR3 extends over 14 amino acids. Deletions cut 7 bases from V and 4 bases from J, with 19 bases between. Germline V gives CDR1 SQVTM, CDR2 ANQGSEA. CDR3 DNA sequence: TGCAGCGCAAATCTAGGTTCGGGGACCTATGGCTACACCTTC. Its translation is CSANLGSGTYGYTF.

The table lists this clonotype with many counts. The chain employs TRBV24-1 and TRBJ2-3; no clear D. This CDR3 has 17 residues. The germline V gene has CDR1 KGHDR and CDR2 SFDVKD. Trimming shortened V by 9 bases and J by 0 bases, and 21 bases separated the two germline ends. The CDR3 bases are TGTGCCACCCAAAACTCCGGGCCAGGCGCTAGCACAGATACGCAGTATTTT. This sequence encodes CATQNSGPGASTDTQYF.

In regard to this clonotype: With a much larger clone just one base away, this may be a read error. The rearrangement links TRBV14 to TRBJ2-7; 9 nucleotides align to TRBD2. This CDR3 has 19 residues. The germline gives CDR1 SGHDN, CDR2 FVKESK. For the CDR3, the DNA is TGTGCCGGCAGCCAAGGTCGGAATAGCGGGAGCCCCTCCTCCTACGAGCAGTACTTC. It is translated as CAGSQGRNSGSPSSYEQYF.

The CDR3 DNA sequence: TGTGCCAGCAGCCCTACAGGGATCGGGGAGCTGTTTTTT. It translates to CASSPTGIGELFF. This sequence joins TRBV7-9 and TRBJ2-2; D is perhaps TRBD1 (6 bases). V was pared by 5 bases and J by 7 bases, with 11 bases between. CDR1 SEHNR and CDR2 FQNEAQ come from the germline V gene (reference sequence). The CDR3 covers 13 residues.

As for this clonotype: Just one base apart from a much larger clone, this may be a read error. Lacking the conserved final phenylalanine or tryptophan, this CDR3 likely reflects a read error. The rearrangement joins TRBV5-1 to TRBJ2-5; D is undetermined. Looked up from germline, CDR1 is SGHRS and CDR2 is YFSETQ. The CDR3 length is 15 residues. CDR3 amino acids: CASSLVQPNQETQYL. The CDR3 region has the DNA TGCGCCAGTAGCTTGGTCCAGCCTAACCAAGAGACCCAGTACCTC.

This chain connects TRBV7-9 to TRBJ2-5; D tentatively reads TRBD1 or TRBD2 (5 bases each). V lost 3 bases and J 1 base, leaving 9 bases between the germline ends. Germline V gene data show CDR1 as SEHNR and CDR2 as FQNEAQ (reference sequence). The CDR3 extends over 14 amino acids. This CDR3 is CASSLRDPQETQYF. The CDR3 region has the DNA TGTGCCAGCAGCTTGAGGGACCCCCAAGAGACCCAGTACTTC.

This clonotype was picked up a small number of times. The genes are TRBV15 and TRBJ2-7, with 15 nucleotides matching TRBD2. Germline lookup yields CDR1 LNHNV and CDR2 YYDKDF (reference sequence). The CDR3 runs 16 residues. The V and J ends lost 0 bases and 9 bases, in that order; junction bases with no gene match: 6. This CDR3 reads CATSRDRTSGRAGQYF. DNA for the CDR3: TGTGCCACCAGCAGAGATCGGACTAGCGGGAGGGCCGGGCAGTACTTC. The full variable domain, rest sourced from reference TRBV15 and TRBJ2-7, is DAMVIQNPRYQVTQFGKPVTLSCSQTLNHNVMYWYQQKSSQAPKLLFHYYDKDFNNEADTPDNFQSRRPNTSFCFLDIRSPGLGDTAMYLCATSRDRTSGRAGQYFGPGTRLTVT.

This rearrangement joins TRBV5-1 to TRBJ2-3, with D perhaps TRBD2 (6 bases). This CDR3 comprises 15 residues. From germline, CDR1 is SGHRS and CDR2 YFSETQ. V lost 4 bases to trimming and J lost 1 base, with 13 bases between them. The CDR3 loop reads CASSLRERGTDTQYF. The CDR3 coding sequence is TGCGCCAGCAGCCTTCGGGAGAGGGGCACAGATACGCAGTATTTT.

The chain employs TRBV20-1 and TRBJ1-5, with TRBD1 matching over 8 bases. Germline CDR1 DFQATT, CDR2 SNEGSKA (reference sequence). The CDR3 has 13 residues. V trimming: 3 bases; J trimming: 5 bases; junction bases outside the gene matches: 3. The CDR3 spells CSARGQVDQPQHF. For the CDR3, the DNA is TGCAGTGCTAGGGGACAGGTCGATCAGCCCCAGCATTTT.

The chain recombines TRBV2 with TRBJ2-2; possible D gene TRBD2, 7 bases. There are 15 residues in the CDR3. V was cut by 10 bases and J by 1 base, with 16 bases left in between. CDR1 SNHLY and CDR2 FYNNEI come from the germline V gene. The CDR3: CATSTGGQNTGELFF. CDR3 DNA: TGTGCCACCTCGACCGGGGGGCAGAACACCGGGGAGCTGTTTTTT. Drawing the rest from reference TRBV2 and TRBJ2-2, the complete variable domain is EPEVTQTPSHQVTQMGQEVILRCVPISNHLYFYWYRQILGQKVEFLVSFYNNEISEKSEIFDDQFSVERPDGSNFTLKIRSTKLEDSAMYFCATSTGGQNTGELFFGEGSRLTVL.

V usage is TRBV24-1 and J usage is TRBJ2-2, with D maybe TRBD1 (6 bases). With 4 bases removed from V and 6 bases from J, the gap between germline ends came to 8 bases. The CDR3 sequence is 13 residues long. Germline lookup yields CDR1 KGHDR and CDR2 SFDVKD. The chain's CDR3 is CATSDRGPGELFF. The CDR3 DNA reads TGTGCCACCAGTGACAGGGGACCCGGGGAGCTGTTTTTT.

This clonotype was detected ten times or more. The rearrangement uses TRBV7-8 and TRBJ2-7; the D gene is possibly TRBD2 (6 bases). This CDR3 comprises 14 residues. Trimming shortened V by 4 bases and J by 4 bases, and 14 bases separated the two germline ends. The V gene's germline CDR1 is SGHVS and CDR2 FQNEAQ. CDR3: CASSYSGVRYEQYF. CDR3 nucleotide sequence: TGTGCCAGCAGCTATTCGGGAGTGCGGTACGAGCAGTACTTC.

A remark on this clonotype: A read error may be the cause here, since a much bigger clone is one base away. V gene TRBV5-1 combines with J gene TRBJ2-7; perhaps D is TRBD1 or TRBD2 (5 bases each). Trimming pared 4 bases from V and 2 bases from J, leaving 22 bases between. The CDR3 contains 17 residues. Germline CDR1 is SGHRS and CDR2 is YFSETQ. CDR3 DNA: TGCGCCAGCAGCCTGATACCACGGGACGGGCCTCCCTACGAGCAGTACTTC. Translation gives CASSLIPRDGPPYEQYF.

This clonotype was observed a single time. The chain recombines TRBV19 with TRBJ1-5; no clear D gene. The CDR3 is made up of 14 amino acids. V shed 2 bases and J shed 6 bases, with 11 bases lying between them. Looked up from germline, CDR1 is LNHDA and CDR2 is SQIVND (reference sequence). The CDR3: CASSIRQVGQPQHF. The CDR3 nucleotides read TGTGCCAGTAGTATACGGCAGGTTGGTCAGCCCCAGCATTTT.

This clonotype was seen many times. This rearrangement joins TRBV6-5 to TRBJ1-2; 10 nucleotides line up with TRBD1. The junction had 14 bases not matched to a gene; V was cut back by 2 bases and J by 8 bases. Germline CDR1 and CDR2: MNHEY and SVGAGI. The CDR3 covers 17 residues. In DNA, the CDR3 is TGTGCCAGCAGTTACAGGGACAGGGGATGGGCCTTGGGCGGCTACACCTTC. Amino acid sequence: CASSYRDRGWALGGYTF.

V and J are TRBV6-1 and TRBJ2-7; 10 bases fit TRBD1. The CDR3 spans 14 residues. With 8 bases clipped from V and 6 bases from J, the junction kept 10 bases outside the gene matches. Germline V gene data show CDR1 as MNHNS and CDR2 as SASEGT. The CDR3, as DNA: TGTGCCAGCTCGGCGGGACAGGGGACTAGCGAGCAGTACTTC. Translated: CASSAGQGTSEQYF.

The table lists this clonotype with a few counts. The chain employs TRBV20-1 and TRBJ2-4; D gene ambiguous. CDR3 length equals 11 residues. The V end lost 5 bases, the J end lost 5 bases, and 7 bases lay between the germline ends. Germline CDR1 DFQATT, CDR2 SNEGSKA (reference sequence). CDR3 region: CSAPRENIQYF. In DNA form, the CDR3 reads TGCAGTGCTCCCCGGGAAAACATTCAGTACTTC.

This clonotype occurred many times. The V call is TRBV5-1, the J call TRBJ2-5; 8 bases line up with TRBD2. The CDR3 covers 14 residues. The germline CDR1 and CDR2 sequences are SGHRS and YFSETQ. Losses at the gene ends were 7 bases for V and 4 bases for J; bases not matched to a gene: 9. The CDR3 region has the DNA TGCGCCAGCCGCACGGGAGGGCGGCTAGAGACCCAGTACTTC. Its translation is CASRTGGRLETQYF.